This T cell receptor beta chain derives from a study of blood T cell repertoires in COVID-19. Study in general: Collection of acute and convalescent COVID-19 samples took place in the United States, Italy and Spain. PBMCs, B-cell-depleted T cells, or T cells provided the cDNA or gDNA that made up the material.

V was pared by 1 base and J by 2 bases, with 11 bases of the junction left unmatched. This CDR3 has 17 residues. Germline V gene sequence: CDR1 LNHNV, CDR2 YYDKDF (reference sequence). As handled by the study authors: Using reference gene primer amplification, nucleated cell counts were estimated. The repertoire was sequenced with immunoSEQ multiplex PCR; TCRdb's copy has only in-frame clones and lacks some. The D gene and trimming were derived from the DNA, and the V and J assignments and clone size from that table. The profile shows roughly 170,000 clones, about 86% of them singletons. The chain recombines TRBV15 with TRBJ2-7, with TRBD1 matching 7 bases. Sequencing was done on a sample of peripheral blood. The sequence came from a young woman who had recovered from COVID-19. CDR3 bases: TGTGCCACCAGCAGAGTGATAGGGGGCGATAGAACCTACGAGCAGTACTTC. Translating it yields CATSRVIGGDRTYEQYF.